The 10 T cell receptor beta chains in this list originate from one sample, sequenced in a study of cytotoxic CD8 clonotypes in ibrutinib-treated CLL. Sequencing was performed with immunoSEQ multiplex PCR; in TCRdb, only in-frame clones are kept and a portion is missing. Of 200,000 to 250,000 clones listed, approximately 75% are singletons. Sequenced here: PBMCs, sampled after 12 months of ibrutinib treatment. The receptors here all came from a human donor with chronic lymphocytic leukemia.

This clone was found once. V gene TRBV28 combines with J gene TRBJ2-2; D is possibly TRBD1 (6 bases). This CDR3 contains 14 residues. Germline-derived CDR1 and CDR2 are MDHEN and SYDVKM. Trimming left V 6 bases short and J 5 bases short, with 13 bases between. CDR3 region: CASRYTGKTGELFF. The CDR3 nucleotides read TGTGCCAGCAGGTATACAGGGAAGACCGGGGAGCTGTTTTTT.

The genes are TRBV5-4 and TRBJ2-3, with TRBD2 matching over 7 bases. Germline V lookup: CDR1 SGHNT, CDR2 YYREEE (reference sequence). The CDR3 extends over 15 amino acids. J gave up 0 bases and V 0 bases, and 1 base lay outside the gene matches. The CDR3 nucleotides read TGTGCCAGCAGCTTGGGCGGGGGTAGCACAGATACGCAGTATTTT. Its protein is CASSLGGGSTDTQYF.

The V call is TRBV5-1, the J call TRBJ2-1; tentative D call: TRBD2 (6 bases). The CDR3 is 12 residues long. CDR1 is SGHRS, CDR2 YFSETQ, per germline. Trimming removed 5 bases from V and 3 bases from J, with 6 bases in between. CDR3 nucleotide sequence: TGCGCCAGCAGGGAGGGCTACAATGAGCAGTTCTTC. Residues: CASREGYNEQFF.

This clone was recorded a few times. This chain joins TRBV30 and TRBJ2-5; D gene ambiguous. CDR1 and CDR2 (germline): GTSNPN, SVGIG (reference sequence). The CDR3 contains 14 residues. Deletions cut 2 bases from V and 5 bases from J, with 15 bases between. CDR3 sequence (DNA): TGTGCCTGGAGTTCCGGGTCCCTTAGGGAGACCCAGTACTTC. It translates to CAWSSGSLRETQYF.

The rearrangement joins TRBV28 to TRBJ1-2, with TRBD1 identical over 10 bases. The J segment lost 4 bases and the V segment lost 3 bases, leaving 5 bases of the junction unmatched. Germline CDR1 reads MDHEN; CDR2 reads SYDVKM. There are 15 residues in the CDR3. The CDR3 DNA reads as TGTGCCAGCAGTTTTTGGACAGGGGGAACCTATGGCTACACCTTC. Amino acid sequence: CASSFWTGGTYGYTF.

The chain couples TRBV4-1 to TRBJ1-4; 7 nucleotides line up with TRBD1. V was clipped by 0 bases and J by 0 bases; unmatched bases: 4. The CDR3 is 17 amino acids. Germline lookup yields CDR1 MGHRA and CDR2 YSYEKL. The CDR3 protein is CASSQETGIATNEKLFF. The CDR3 coding sequence is TGCGCCAGCAGCCAAGAGACAGGGATTGCAACTAATGAAAAACTGTTTTTT.

The chain is built from TRBV9 and TRBJ1-1, with D tentatively TRBD1 (6 bases). Per germline, CDR1 SGDLS and CDR2 YYNGEE. This CDR3 region has 15 residues. V dropped 0 bases and J dropped 1 base, with 10 bases sitting between them. The CDR3 here is CASSVEGEGNTEAFF. The CDR3 DNA follows: TGTGCCAGCAGCGTAGAGGGGGAGGGGAACACTGAAGCTTTCTTT.

V usage is TRBV18 and J usage is TRBJ1-5; D uncertain. The germline V and J ends were trimmed by 4 bases and 4 bases, with 2 bases remaining between them. This CDR3 has 11 amino acids. In germline, CDR1 is KGHSH, CDR2 LQKENI. CDR3 sequence: CASSQNQPQHF. The CDR3 bases are TGTGCCAGCTCACAGAATCAGCCCCAGCATTTT.

This chain joins TRBV19 and TRBJ2-3; unclear D gene. Per germline, CDR1 LNHDA and CDR2 SQIVND (reference sequence). The V and J ends lost 5 bases and 5 bases respectively, with 11 bases between them. CDR3 length: 13 amino acids. DNA of the CDR3: TGTGCCAGTAGTCTCGCCGAAGGAGATACGCAGTATTTT. Translation gives CASSLAEGDTQYF.

This clone was seen only a few times. The CDR3 region has the DNA TGTGCCAGCAGCGTAGGTTCCGGGAATGGCTACACCTTC. It is translated as CASSVGSGNGYTF. This chain links TRBV9 with TRBJ1-2; no firm D call. Germline assignment: CDR1 SGDLS and CDR2 YYNGEE. The CDR3 is made up of 13 amino acids. Trimming cost V 0 bases and J 6 bases, with 9 bases left between them.